These 14 T cell receptor beta chains came from one sample sequenced in a study of metastatic and nonmetastatic thyroid tumors. TCRdb recomputed clones from the PCR reads via MiXCR. The sample consists of tens of thousands of clones, approximately 12% of them appearing once. Every patient underwent thyroid surgery untreated. The specimen sequenced was tumor tissue. These receptors were taken from a female donor with papillary thyroid cancer or a benign thyroid nodule (not recorded which). Some clones in this sample may be carry-over from other donors' samples.

In this sample, this clone turned up many times. CDR3 residues: CASRQGQFTGELFF. The CDR3 nucleotides read TGTGCCAGCAGACAAGGACAGTTCACCGGGGAGCTGTTTTTT. The chain uses TRBV6-1 and TRBJ2-2; D is perhaps TRBD1 (6 bases). The CDR3 length is 14 residues. The germline V gene encodes CDR1 MNHNS and CDR2 SASEGT. The V gene lost 6 bases and the J gene lost 4 bases, with 12 bases spanning the gap.

In its sample, this clone was seen many times. Compared with germline, one end of the junction differs, possibly owing to a read error. The chain joins TRBV7-9 to TRBJ1-1; D is undetermined. The CDR3 has 12 residues. Looked up from germline, CDR1 is SEHNR and CDR2 is FQNEAQ (reference sequence). The CDR3 DNA reads TGTGCCAGCAGCTTATGGAACACCGAAGCTTTCTTT. Its translation: CASSLWNTEAFF. Together with reference TRBV7-9 and TRBJ1-1, the CDR3 gives the full variable domain: DTGVSQNPRHKITKRGQNVTFRCDPISEHNRLYWYRQTLGQGPEFLTYFQNEAQLEKSRLLSDRFSAERPKGSFSTLEIQRTEQGDSAMYLCASSLWNTEAFFGQGTRLTVV.

This clone has only a few counts. The chain links TRBV12-3 or TRBV12-4 to TRBJ2-7; tentative D call: TRBD2 (6 bases). The CDR3 has 13 residues. V gave up 7 bases and J gave up 3 bases, with 13 bases separating them. CDR3 nucleotide sequence: TGTGCCAGCATCGGGAGCGGTCGCTACGAGCAGTACTTC. Amino acid sequence: CASIGSGRYEQYF.

This clone was seen only once. V gene TRBV5-1 combines with J gene TRBJ1-1, with D perhaps TRBD1 (6 bases). The CDR3 has 14 amino acids. The V gene's germline CDR1 is SGHRS and CDR2 YFSETQ. Trimming removed 5 bases from V and 3 bases from J, with 14 bases in between. The CDR3, as DNA: TGCGCCAGCAGAGCGGGGGGCGCGGACACTGAAGCTTTCTTT. As protein: CASRAGGADTEAFF.

This clone was seen repeatedly, ten times or more. The chain employs TRBV6-1 and TRBJ2-7; a possible D gene is TRBD1 (6 bases). Germline CDR1 is MNHNS and CDR2 is SASEGT. Trimming took 5 bases from V and 3 from J, leaving 8 bases between them. This CDR3 spans 12 amino acids. CDR3 loop: CASSRTDYEQYF. Here the CDR3 DNA reads TGTGCCAGCAGTAGGACAGACTACGAGCAGTACTTC.

A note on this clone: This may arise from a read error, as a much more abundant clone is one base away. The CDR3 here is CASSQSGSYEQYF. CDR3 sequence (DNA): TGTGCCAGCTCACAATCCGGCTCCTACGAGCAGTACTTC. This chain uses TRBV18 with TRBJ2-7, with D hard to call. The CDR3 is 13 residues long. The V gene lost 4 bases and the J gene lost 0 bases, with 7 bases spanning the gap. The germline gives CDR1 KGHSH, CDR2 LQKENI.

In this sample, this clone turned up many times. This chain joins TRBV30 and TRBJ2-7; D gene uncertain. The germline gives CDR1 GTSNPN, CDR2 SVGIG (reference sequence). The ends were cut back, 2 bases at V and 2 bases at J, with 7 bases in the middle. CDR3 length: 12 residues. The DNA for the CDR3 is TGTGCCTGGAGTAGGCCTCCCTACGAGCAGTACTTC. This translates into CAWSRPPYEQYF. The variable domain in full, with the rest retrieved from reference TRBV30 and TRBJ2-7, is SQTIHQWPATLVQPVGSPLSLECTVEGTSNPNLYWYRQAAGRGLQLLFYSVGIGQISSEVPQNLSASRPQDRQFILSSKKLLLSDSGFYLCAWSRPPYEQYFGPGTRLTVT.

The sample holds many counts of this clone. The chain employs TRBV12-5 and TRBJ1-4; D possibly corresponds to TRBD1 (5 bases). With 1 base removed from V and 5 bases from J, the gap between germline ends came to 8 bases. Germline lookup yields CDR1 LGHNT and CDR2 FRNRAP. This CDR3 has 14 amino acids. The CDR3 DNA reads as TGTGCTAGTGGTTTGGGACAGAAGAATGAAAAACTGTTTTTT. It translates to CASGLGQKNEKLFF.

This clone was seen a handful of times. A much larger clone sits a single nucleotide away, making a read error possible. V gene TRBV11-3 combines with J gene TRBJ2-1, with D perhaps matching TRBD2 (6 bases). This CDR3 is built from 14 residues. Trimming removed 1 base from V and 6 bases from J, with 10 bases in between. Looked up from germline, CDR1 is SGHNT and CDR2 is YENEEA. This CDR3 is CASSLVGSSNEQFF. CDR3 DNA sequence: TGTGCCAGCAGCTTAGTCGGGAGTAGCAATGAGCAGTTCTTC.

A word on this clone: This could be a read error, since a much larger clone is one nucleotide away. The chain joins TRBV5-6 to TRBJ2-7; D possibly matches TRBD1 or TRBD2 (5 bases each). The CDR3 is 12 amino acids. Between the trimmed V and J ends, which lost 8 bases and 2 bases, there was a span of 11 bases. CDR1 and CDR2 from the germline V gene are SGHDT and YYEEEE. CDR3: CARGRVAYEQYF. In DNA form, the CDR3 reads TGTGCCAGGGGACGGGTGGCCTACGAGCAGTACTTC. Combining the CDR3 with reference TRBV5-6 and TRBJ2-7 gives the whole variable domain DAGVTQSPTHLIKTRGQQVTLRCSPKSGHDTVSWYQQALGQGPQFIFQYYEEEERQRGNFPDRFSGHQFPNYSSELNVNALLLGDSALYLCARGRVAYEQYFGPGTRLTVT.

The sample holds many counts of this clone. The sample holds other DNA sequences that translate to the same CDR3. The chain combines TRBV28 with TRBJ2-5; no definite D call. V lost 4 bases and J 1 base, leaving 7 bases between the germline ends. CDR3 length equals 13 residues. Germline loops: CDR1 MDHEN, CDR2 SYDVKM. CDR3 sequence (DNA): TGTGCCAGCAGTTCTCAGTTCCAAGAGACCCAGTACTTC. Amino acids: CASSSQFQETQYF. Variable domain in full (rest from reference TRBV28 and TRBJ2-5): DVKVTQSSRYLVKRTGEKVFLECVQDMDHENMFWYRQDPGLGLRLIYFSYDVKMKEKGDIPEGYSVSREKKERFSLILESASTNQTSMYLCASSSQFQETQYFGPGTRLLVL.

This clone was detected ten times or more. J is TRBJ2-2 and V is TRBV2; 10 bases are a match to TRBD2. Germline assignment: CDR1 SNHLY and CDR2 FYNNEI. The CDR3 totals 14 residues. The J segment lost 6 bases and the V segment lost 6 bases, leaving 4 bases of the junction unmatched. CDR3 nucleotide sequence: TGTGCCAGCAGGGCTAGCGGGAGCGCCGGGGAGCTGTTTTTT. It yields the protein CASRASGSAGELFF.

In this sample, this clone turned up many times. The chain couples TRBV2 to TRBJ2-1; 7 bases map to TRBD1. Per germline, CDR1 SNHLY and CDR2 FYNNEI. The CDR3 spans 15 residues. J lost 5 bases, V lost 8 bases, and 12 bases had no gene match. The CDR3 nucleotides are TGTGCCAGCTCCCTACAGGGGTCGGGGCACAATGAGCAGTTCTTC. Translated: CASSLQGSGHNEQFF. Full variable domain (outside the CDR3, taken from reference TRBV2 and TRBJ2-1): EPEVTQTPSHQVTQMGQEVILRCVPISNHLYFYWYRQILGQKVEFLVSFYNNEISEKSEIFDDQFSVERPDGSNFTLKIRSTKLEDSAMYFCASSLQGSGHNEQFFGPGTRLTVL.

To note about this clone: This may stem from a read error, because a much larger clone lies one nucleotide away. The sample holds other DNA sequences that translate to the same CDR3. The chain combines TRBV5-5 with TRBJ2-3; perhaps TRBD1 as D (6 bases). Per germline, CDR1 SGHKS and CDR2 YYEKEE (reference sequence). The V and J ends lost 6 bases and 4 bases respectively, with 15 bases between them. This CDR3 has 14 amino acids. The CDR3 reads CASIGGTYADTQYF. The CDR3 DNA reads TGTGCCAGCATAGGGGGTACCTATGCAGATACGCAGTATTTT.